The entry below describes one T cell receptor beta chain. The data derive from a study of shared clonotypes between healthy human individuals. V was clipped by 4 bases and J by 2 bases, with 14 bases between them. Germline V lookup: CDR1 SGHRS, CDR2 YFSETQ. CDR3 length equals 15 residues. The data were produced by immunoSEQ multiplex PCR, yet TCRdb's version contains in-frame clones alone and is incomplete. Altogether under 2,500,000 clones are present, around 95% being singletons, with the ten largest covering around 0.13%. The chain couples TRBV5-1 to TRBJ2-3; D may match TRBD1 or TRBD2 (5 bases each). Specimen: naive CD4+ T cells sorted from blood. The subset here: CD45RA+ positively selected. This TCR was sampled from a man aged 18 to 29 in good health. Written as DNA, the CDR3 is TGCGCCAGCAGCCTTCCGGGGCCCGACACAGATACGCAGTATTTT. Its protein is CASSLPGPDTDTQYF. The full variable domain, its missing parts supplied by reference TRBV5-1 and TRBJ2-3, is KAGVTQTPRYLIKTRGQQVTLSCSPISGHRSVSWYQQTPGQGLQFLFEYFSETQRNKGNFPGRFSGRQFSNSRSEMNVSTLELGDSALYLCASSLPGPDTDTQYFGPGTRLTVL.